Each of the 8 T cell receptor beta chains below was sequenced from the same sample in a study of T cells in Graves' hyperthyroidism and ophthalmopathy. The CDR3 regions of TCR beta were amplified from RNA transcripts. The HTBI primer set was used in a first-round RT-PCR of the TCR CDR3. TCRdb reprocessed the multiplex PCR reads with MiXCR, giving one entry per CDR3 protein. The sample yields 500,000 to 650,000 distinct CDR3 sequences, around 50% seen once. The sample taken for sequencing was peripheral blood or thyroid tissue (not recorded which). These receptors were collected from an adult woman with Graves' disease, either hyperthyroidism or ophthalmopathy (not recorded which).

This clonotype was observed many times. This chain joins TRBV5-5 and TRBJ1-4; no clear D gene. CDR1 and CDR2 from the germline V gene are SGHKS and YYEKEE (reference sequence). This CDR3 region has 15 residues. V was shortened by 3 bases and J by 2 bases, with 11 bases between the two germline ends. The CDR3 loop is CASSSYARTNEKLFF. CDR3 coding DNA: TGTGCCAGCAGCTCGTATGCAAGGACTAATGAAAAACTGTTTTTT.

This clonotype was detected many times. The chain employs TRBV7-2 and TRBJ1-4; D gene unclear. Deletions cut 5 bases from V and 8 bases from J, with 18 bases between. The CDR3 has 15 amino acids. Germline V gives CDR1 SGHTA, CDR2 FQGNSA. CDR3 bases: TGTGCCAGCAGCCCAAGAAGTAGGGTAAAGGAAAAACTGTTTTTT. It codes for CASSPRSRVKEKLFF. Full variable domain (missing parts from reference TRBV7-2 and TRBJ1-4): GAGVSQSPSNKVTEKGKDVELRCDPISGHTALYWYRQSLGQGLEFLIYFQGNSAPDKSGLPSDRFSAERTGGSVSTLTIQRTQQEDSAVYLCASSPRSRVKEKLFFGSGTQLSVL.

The chain uses TRBV20-1 and TRBJ2-6, with a tentative D call TRBD2 (5 bases). The CDR3 contains 17 residues. Trimming took off 3 bases at V and 0 bases at J, with 15 bases between the two ends. CDR1 and CDR2 from the germline V gene are DFQATT and SNEGSKA (reference sequence). CDR3 coding DNA: TGCAGTGCTAGTGAGGGCCTTAGAAACTCTGGGGCCAACGTCCTGACTTTC. It is translated as CSASEGLRNSGANVLTF.

The J gene is TRBJ1-2, the V gene TRBV15, with D uncertain. The CDR3 consists of 14 residues. Trimming pared 4 bases from V and 1 base from J, leaving 10 bases between. From germline, CDR1 is LNHNV and CDR2 YYDKDF (reference sequence). This CDR3 reads CATSKARINYGYTF. CDR3 nucleotides: TGTGCCACCAGCAAGGCGAGGATTAACTATGGCTACACCTTC.

Ten or more counts support this clonotype. The rearrangement links TRBV9 to TRBJ1-6; maybe TRBD1 (5 bases). V lost 4 bases, J lost 8 bases, and 19 bases lay in between. Germline-derived CDR1 and CDR2 are SGDLS and YYNGEE. The CDR3 has 16 residues. The CDR3 sequence: CASSTRPILGDSPLHF. In DNA form, the CDR3 reads TGTGCCAGCAGCACTCGACCGATCCTGGGGGATTCACCCCTCCACTTT.

The chain carries TRBV15 and TRBJ1-5; D is unclear. Germline V lookup: CDR1 LNHNV, CDR2 YYDKDF (reference sequence). The CDR3 runs 15 residues. V was clipped by 1 base and J by 4 bases, with 11 bases between them. The CDR3 loop reads CATSRVVRGNQPQHF. DNA for the CDR3: TGTGCCACCAGCAGAGTCGTTCGGGGAAATCAGCCCCAGCATTTT.

This clonotype has just a few counts. This chain uses TRBV24-1 with TRBJ2-2, with D maybe TRBD1 (6 bases). V lost 3 bases, J lost 1 base, and 8 bases lay in between. Germline values: CDR1 KGHDR, CDR2 SFDVKD. The CDR3 extends over 15 amino acids. CDR3 nucleotides: TGTGCCACCAGTGATCCGGGACAGAACACCGGGGAGCTGTTTTTT. Its translation is CATSDPGQNTGELFF.

This clonotype occurred a few times. A much bigger clone sits one base away, suggesting this may be a read error. A read error is likely, as this CDR3 ends without the conserved phenylalanine or tryptophan. The chain combines TRBV7-9 with TRBJ2-7; possibly TRBD1 or TRBD2 for D (5 bases each). This CDR3 spans 15 amino acids. Trimming pared 3 bases from V and 6 bases from J, leaving 18 bases between. Per germline, CDR1 SEHNR and CDR2 FQNEAQ (reference sequence). DNA for the CDR3: TGTGCCAGCAGCTTGCCCGGGGCTAGCTTCACCGAGCAGTACCTC. Amino acids: CASSLPGASFTEQYL.